Below, 12 T cell receptor beta chains from the same sample are listed, as sequenced in a study of regulatory T cells. Whole-study findings and limits: In CD3G-deficient patients, conventional CD4+ T cells were enriched for hydrophobic CDR3 residues at positions 6 and 7.

The PCR used 52 TRBV and 13 TRBJ primers. Data came from immunoSEQ multiplex PCR; TCRdb stores just in-frame clones and leaves some out. The data hold 20,000 to 25,000 clones, with 88% observed a single time. No antigen has been identified for these receptors. Sequencing input: conventional CD4+ T cells sorted from blood. All receptors derive from a child aged 10-17 years with CD3G deficiency.

This chain uses TRBV5-1 with TRBJ2-5; D may correspond to TRBD1 or TRBD2 (5 bases each). Trimming left V 0 bases short and J 5 bases short, with 8 bases between. This CDR3 is 13 amino acids long. Looked up from germline, CDR1 is SGHRS and CDR2 is YFSETQ. The CDR3 loop is CASSLAWGETQYF. Here the CDR3 DNA reads TGCGCCAGCAGCTTGGCCTGGGGGGAGACCCAGTACTTC.

V gene TRBV19 combines with J gene TRBJ2-1, with 13 nucleotides matching TRBD2. The trim removed 3 bases at V and 12 bases at J, leaving 8 bases unmatched. CDR3 size: 15 residues. Germline assignment: CDR1 LNHDA and CDR2 SQIVND (reference sequence). The CDR3 loop reads CASSIGMGLAGRQFF. CDR3 DNA: TGTGCCAGTAGTATTGGTATGGGACTAGCGGGACGGCAGTTCTTC.

The chain joins TRBV6-6 to TRBJ2-7, with no clear D. Germline CDR1 is MNHNY and CDR2 is SVGAGI (reference sequence). Trimming removed 0 bases at V and 0 bases at J, with 0 bases between. The CDR3 is 12 amino acids. The CDR3 here is CASSYSSYEQYF. The CDR3 nucleotides are TGTGCCAGCAGTTACTCCTCCTACGAGCAGTACTTC.

The CDR3: CASRNRVGVEKLFF. As DNA, the CDR3 is TGTGCCAGCCGAAACAGGGTCGGCGTGGAAAAACTGTTTTTT. V is TRBV6-1 and J is TRBJ1-4; D might be TRBD1 (6 bases). The CDR3 spans 14 residues. V lost 8 bases and J lost 8, with 18 bases in between. CDR1 is MNHNS, CDR2 SASEGT, per germline.

The gene calls are TRBV6-6 and TRBJ1-1; weak D call: TRBD1 (6 bases). The CDR3 is 14 residues long. V lost 4 bases and J 5 bases, leaving 14 bases between the germline ends. Germline lookup yields CDR1 MNHNY and CDR2 SVGAGI (reference sequence). The CDR3 nucleotides are TGTGCCAGCAGTTCGGGGGGGCTGAGAACTGAAGCTTTCTTT. As protein: CASSSGGLRTEAFF.

V gene TRBV5-4 combines with J gene TRBJ2-2; possibly TRBD2 for D (6 bases). Germline CDR1 and CDR2: SGHNT and YYREEE (reference sequence). This CDR3 comprises 17 residues. V dropped 0 bases and J dropped 7 bases, with 19 bases sitting between them. CDR3 in amino acids: CASSLDLGGNVIGELFF. CDR3 DNA: TGTGCCAGCAGCTTGGATTTGGGGGGTAACGTTATCGGGGAGCTGTTTTTT.

There are a few counts of this clone. This rearrangement joins TRBV7-9 to TRBJ2-3, with D possibly TRBD2 on 5 matching bases. The CDR3 is made up of 15 amino acids. V was cut by 1 base and J by 1 base, with 9 bases left in between. Germline-derived CDR1 and CDR2 are SEHNR and FQNEAQ (reference sequence). The DNA for the CDR3 is TGTGCCAGCAGCTTAGACGGACTCGGCACAGATACGCAGTATTTT. Protein product: CASSLDGLGTDTQYF.

The gene calls are TRBV7-9 and TRBJ2-2; D possibly corresponds to TRBD2 (6 bases). Germline CDR1 SEHNR, CDR2 FQNEAQ (reference sequence). Trimming took off 7 bases at V and 3 bases at J, with 12 bases between the two ends. The CDR3 has 14 residues. DNA of the CDR3: TGTGCCAGCACCGGGAGTAAGGACACCGGGGAGCTGTTTTTT. This encodes CASTGSKDTGELFF.

The chain is built from TRBV30 and TRBJ2-1, with 11 bases fitting TRBD2. The CDR3 is 15 residues long. V shed 2 bases and J 5 bases; nucleotides not matched to a gene: 5. The V gene's germline CDR1 is GTSNPN and CDR2 SVGIG (reference sequence). CDR3 amino acids: CAWSKRLAGHNEQFF. Here the CDR3 DNA reads TGTGCCTGGAGTAAGCGACTAGCGGGGCACAATGAGCAGTTCTTC.

V and J are TRBV6-1 and TRBJ2-1; D may correspond to TRBD1 or TRBD2 (5 bases each). The CDR3 totals 15 residues. Per the germline V gene, CDR1 is MNHNS and CDR2 is SASEGT. V gave up 4 bases and J gave up 4 bases, with 14 bases separating them. Here the CDR3 reads CASSALGTLYNEQFF. The CDR3 bases are TGTGCCAGCAGTGCCCTAGGGACCTTGTACAATGAGCAGTTCTTC.

The chain couples TRBV28 to TRBJ1-2; the D is unclear. V was cut by 2 bases and J by 4 bases, with 23 bases left in between. The CDR3 is made up of 18 amino acids. Germline lookup yields CDR1 MDHEN and CDR2 SYDVKM. CDR3 nucleotide sequence: TGTGCCAGCAGTTTAGGAGCGGGGTCCAACCAAGAAGGCTATGGCTACACCTTC. It yields the protein CASSLGAGSNQEGYGYTF.

V gene TRBV6-1 combines with J gene TRBJ1-5; D remains unclear. There are 12 residues in the CDR3. The V gene's germline CDR1 is MNHNS and CDR2 SASEGT. Trimming took 6 bases from V and 3 from J, leaving 6 bases between them. Here the CDR3 DNA reads TGTGCCAGCAGACAAGCCAATCAGCCCCAGCATTTT. Protein: CASRQANQPQHF.